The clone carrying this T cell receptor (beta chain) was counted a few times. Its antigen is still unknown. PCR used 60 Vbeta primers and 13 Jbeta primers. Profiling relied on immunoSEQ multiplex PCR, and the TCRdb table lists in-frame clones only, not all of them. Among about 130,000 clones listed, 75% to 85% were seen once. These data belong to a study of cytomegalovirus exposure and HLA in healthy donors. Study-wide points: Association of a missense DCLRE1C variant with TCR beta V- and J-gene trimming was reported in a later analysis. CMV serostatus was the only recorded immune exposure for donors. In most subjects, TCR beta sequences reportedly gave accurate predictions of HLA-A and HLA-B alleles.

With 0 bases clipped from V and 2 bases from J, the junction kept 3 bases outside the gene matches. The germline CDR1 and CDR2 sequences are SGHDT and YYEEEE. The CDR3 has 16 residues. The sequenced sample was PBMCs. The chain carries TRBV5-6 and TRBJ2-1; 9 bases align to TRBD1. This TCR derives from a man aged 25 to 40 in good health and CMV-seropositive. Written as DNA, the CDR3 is TGTGCCAGCAGCTTGGACAGGGGGCATCCCTACAATGAGCAGTTCTTC. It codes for CASSLDRGHPYNEQFF.